Each of the 8 T cell receptor beta chains below was sequenced from the same sample in a study of glioma-infiltrating T cells (TCRdb year 2016). The sample was run on an Illumina MiSeq. The iRepertoire nested amplicon-rescue multiplex PCR (arm-PCR) platform was used to amplify TCR alpha and beta CDR3 regions from RNA. TCRdb ran its own pipeline on the public reads, namely fastp trimming at Q25 and MiXCR clone calling, and kept in-frame beta chains. Records with the same CDR3 protein are collapsed into one entry carrying the most frequent genes and DNA. This sample has 90,000 to 110,000 distinct CDR3 sequences in its table, and around a quarter of those were observed once. Around 30% of the sample is in the top ten clones. The source material was glioma tissue, nonneoplastic brain tissue, or PBMCs (not recorded which). The receptor source for this set is a human donor with low-grade glioma or glioblastoma, undergoing nonglioma brain surgery, or in good health (not recorded which).

There are many counts of this clonotype. The rearrangement uses TRBV12-3 or TRBV12-4 and TRBJ1-5, with D possibly matching TRBD1 (5 bases). This CDR3 spans 15 amino acids. Trimming shortened V by 2 bases and J by 6 bases, and 14 bases separated the two germline ends. CDR3 region: CASSLLGVAGQPQHF. As DNA, the CDR3 is TGTGCCAGCAGTTTATTGGGGGTGGCCGGTCAGCCCCAGCATTTT.

A remark on this clonotype: With a much larger clone just one base away, this may be a read error. V usage is TRBV5-1 and J usage is TRBJ2-1; D may be TRBD2 (7 bases). CDR1 and CDR2 (germline): SGHRS, YFSETQ. The germline V and J ends were trimmed by 0 bases and 0 bases, with 10 bases remaining between them. The CDR3 has 16 amino acids. CDR3 loop: CASSLEGGGSYNEQFF. The CDR3 DNA reads as TGCGCCAGCAGCTTGGAGGGAGGGGGCTCCTACAATGAGCAGTTCTTC.

This clonotype was observed many times. This chain connects TRBV5-1 to TRBJ1-1, with 9 bases fitting TRBD1. This CDR3 is 14 amino acids long. J was trimmed by 6 bases and V by 4 bases; bases with no gene match: 7. CDR1 and CDR2 (germline): SGHRS, YFSETQ. The CDR3 protein is CASSPGTGRAEAFF. As DNA, the CDR3 is TGCGCCAGCAGCCCGGGGACAGGGCGCGCTGAAGCTTTCTTT. Using reference TRBV5-1 and TRBJ1-1 for the parts outside the CDR3, the full variable domain is KAGVTQTPRYLIKTRGQQVTLSCSPISGHRSVSWYQQTPGQGLQFLFEYFSETQRNKGNFPGRFSGRQFSNSRSEMNVSTLELGDSALYLCASSPGTGRAEAFFGQGTRLTVV.

On this clonotype itself: A much larger clone sits a single nucleotide away, making a read error possible. The chain recombines TRBV29-1 with TRBJ2-1; D not certain. The CDR3 loop spans 11 amino acids. Germline V gives CDR1 SQVTM, CDR2 ANQGSEA. V lost 4 bases and J 9 bases, leaving 10 bases between the germline ends. The CDR3 DNA reads TGCAGCGTTGGTGGGCGGCTTGAGCAGTTCTTC. This encodes CSVGGRLEQFF.

This clonotype was counted many times. The rearrangement uses TRBV27 and TRBJ2-7; TRBD1 is a possible D gene (6 bases). This CDR3 has 15 residues. With 3 bases removed from V and 5 bases from J, the gap between germline ends came to 17 bases. The germline gives CDR1 MNHEY, CDR2 SMNVEV (reference sequence). This CDR3 is CASSFSPQGIHEQYF. For the CDR3, the DNA is TGTGCCAGCAGTTTTTCTCCGCAGGGGATCCACGAGCAGTACTTC.

This clonotype has ten or more counts. V is TRBV29-1 and J is TRBJ1-2, with D perhaps matching TRBD1 (5 bases). The CDR3 covers 14 residues. V was shortened by 3 bases and J by 4 bases, with 15 bases between the two germline ends. The V gene's germline CDR1 is SQVTM and CDR2 ANQGSEA. The CDR3 region has the DNA TGCAGCGTTGACGCCTCAGCAGGGATCTATGGCTACACCTTC. Translating gives CSVDASAGIYGYTF.

This clonotype has more than one count but fewer than ten. The chain joins TRBV5-1 to TRBJ1-1; no reliable D call. The CDR3 contains 15 residues. Trimming shortened V by 0 bases and J by 0 bases, and 9 bases separated the two germline ends. Per germline, CDR1 SGHRS and CDR2 YFSETQ. CDR3 in DNA: TGCGCCAGCAGCTTGGAAATCGGCATGAACACTGAAGCTTTCTTT. Translated, it gives CASSLEIGMNTEAFF. Using reference TRBV5-1 and TRBJ1-1 for the parts outside the CDR3, the full variable domain is KAGVTQTPRYLIKTRGQQVTLSCSPISGHRSVSWYQQTPGQGLQFLFEYFSETQRNKGNFPGRFSGRQFSNSRSEMNVSTLELGDSALYLCASSLEIGMNTEAFFGQGTRLTVV.

About this clonotype itself: This may be a read error, as it is one base from a much larger clone. J is TRBJ2-7 and V is TRBV2; the match to TRBD1 covers 7 bases. This CDR3 is 12 amino acids long. Per the germline V gene, CDR1 is SNHLY and CDR2 is FYNNEI. V lost 8 bases to trimming and J lost 3 bases; unmatched junction nucleotides: 4. The CDR3 nucleotides are TGTGCCAGCTTGGGACAGAGCTACGAGCAGTACTTC. As protein: CASLGQSYEQYF.